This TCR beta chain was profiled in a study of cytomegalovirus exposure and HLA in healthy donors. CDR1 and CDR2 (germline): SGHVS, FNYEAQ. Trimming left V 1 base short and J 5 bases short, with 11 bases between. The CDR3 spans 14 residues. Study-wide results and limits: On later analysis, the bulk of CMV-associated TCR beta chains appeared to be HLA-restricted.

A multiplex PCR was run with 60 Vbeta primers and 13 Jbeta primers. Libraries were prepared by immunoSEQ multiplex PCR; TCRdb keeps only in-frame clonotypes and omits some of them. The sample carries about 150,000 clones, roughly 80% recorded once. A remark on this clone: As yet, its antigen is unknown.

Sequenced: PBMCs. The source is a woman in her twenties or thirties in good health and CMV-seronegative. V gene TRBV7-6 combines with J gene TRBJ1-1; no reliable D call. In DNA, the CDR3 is TGTGCCAGCAGCTTAGAAGAGGGAGGGACTGAAGCTTTCTTT. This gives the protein CASSLEEGGTEAFF.